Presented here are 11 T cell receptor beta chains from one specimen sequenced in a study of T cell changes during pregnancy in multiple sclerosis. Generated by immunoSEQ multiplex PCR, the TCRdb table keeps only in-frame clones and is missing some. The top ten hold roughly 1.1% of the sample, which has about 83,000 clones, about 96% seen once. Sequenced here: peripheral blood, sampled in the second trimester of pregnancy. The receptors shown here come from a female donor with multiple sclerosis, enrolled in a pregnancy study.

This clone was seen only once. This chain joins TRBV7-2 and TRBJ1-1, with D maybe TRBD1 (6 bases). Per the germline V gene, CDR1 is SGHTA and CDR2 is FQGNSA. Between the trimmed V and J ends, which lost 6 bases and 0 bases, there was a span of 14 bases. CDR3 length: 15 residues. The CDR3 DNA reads TGTGCCAGCAGAAAAAAAGGACAGATGAACACTGAAGCTTTCTTT. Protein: CASRKKGQMNTEAFF.

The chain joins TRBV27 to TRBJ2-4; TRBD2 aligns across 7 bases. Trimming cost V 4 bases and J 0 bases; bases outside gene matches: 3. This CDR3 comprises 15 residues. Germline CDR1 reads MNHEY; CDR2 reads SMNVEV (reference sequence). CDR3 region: CASSSAGVAKNIQYF. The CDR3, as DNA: TGTGCCAGCAGTTCTGCGGGGGTAGCCAAAAACATTCAGTACTTC.

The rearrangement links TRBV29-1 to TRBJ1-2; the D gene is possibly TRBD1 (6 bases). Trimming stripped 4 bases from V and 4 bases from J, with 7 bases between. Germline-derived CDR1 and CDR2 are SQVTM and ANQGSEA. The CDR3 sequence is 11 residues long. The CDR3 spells CSVAGVYGYTF. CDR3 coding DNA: TGCAGCGTTGCAGGGGTCTATGGCTACACCTTC.

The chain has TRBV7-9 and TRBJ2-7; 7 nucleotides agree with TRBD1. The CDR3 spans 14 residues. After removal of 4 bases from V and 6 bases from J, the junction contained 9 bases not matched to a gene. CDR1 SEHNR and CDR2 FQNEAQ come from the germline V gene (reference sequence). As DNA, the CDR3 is TGTGCCAGCAGCTGGAGTGCACAGGGGACCGAGCAGTACTTC. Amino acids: CASSWSAQGTEQYF.

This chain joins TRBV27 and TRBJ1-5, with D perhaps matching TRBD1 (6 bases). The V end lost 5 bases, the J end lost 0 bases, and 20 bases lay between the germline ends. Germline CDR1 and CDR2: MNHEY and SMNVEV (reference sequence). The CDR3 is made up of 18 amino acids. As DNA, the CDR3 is TGTGCCAGCAGTCCCTCGGGACACCACTTACTTAGCAATCAGCCCCAGCATTTT. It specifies CASSPSGHHLLSNQPQHF.

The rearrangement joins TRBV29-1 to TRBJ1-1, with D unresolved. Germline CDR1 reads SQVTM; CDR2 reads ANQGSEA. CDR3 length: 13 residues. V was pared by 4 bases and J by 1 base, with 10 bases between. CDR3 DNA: TGCAGCGTTGGCGGGTGGGGGAACACTGAAGCTTTCTTT. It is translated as CSVGGWGNTEAFF.

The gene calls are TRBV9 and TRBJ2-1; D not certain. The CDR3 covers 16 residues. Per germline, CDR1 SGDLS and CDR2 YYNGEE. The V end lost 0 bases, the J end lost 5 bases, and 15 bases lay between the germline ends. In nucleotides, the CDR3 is TGTGCCAGCAGCGTAGGTCCCAGCGTGGGTGACAATGAGCAGTTCTTC. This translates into CASSVGPSVGDNEQFF.

This CDR3 reads CASSQVSVAGGWDFNTGELFF. The CDR3 DNA sequence: TGTGCCAGCAGCCAAGTCTCGGTAGCGGGAGGGTGGGATTTTAACACCGGGGAGCTGTTTTTT. V gene TRBV4-2 combines with J gene TRBJ2-2; 11 bases line up with TRBD2. The V gene's germline CDR1 is LGHNA and CDR2 YNFKEQ. The trim removed 1 base at V and 2 bases at J, leaving 15 bases unmatched. CDR3 length: 21 residues.

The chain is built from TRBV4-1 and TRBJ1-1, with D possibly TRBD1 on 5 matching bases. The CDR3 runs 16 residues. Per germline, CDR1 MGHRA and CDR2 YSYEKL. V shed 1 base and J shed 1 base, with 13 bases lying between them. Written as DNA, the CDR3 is TGCGCCAGCAGCCAAGCCGACGGACACACGAACACTGAAGCTTTCTTT. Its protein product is CASSQADGHTNTEAFF.

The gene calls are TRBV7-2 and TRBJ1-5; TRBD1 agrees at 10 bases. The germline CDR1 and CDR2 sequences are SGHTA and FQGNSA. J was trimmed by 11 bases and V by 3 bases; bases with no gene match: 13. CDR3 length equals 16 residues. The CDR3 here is CASSLGDRGLGLAQHF. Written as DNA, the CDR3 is TGTGCCAGCAGCTTGGGAGACAGGGGGCTGGGTCTAGCCCAGCATTTT.

The CDR3 spells CASSSQGAGGRAFF. The CDR3 DNA sequence: TGCGCCAGCAGCTCCCAAGGGGCGGGGGGCCGGGCTTTCTTT. The V call is TRBV5-1, the J call TRBJ1-1, with D possibly matching TRBD1 (6 bases). V was clipped by 3 bases and J by 11 bases, with 20 bases between them. Germline lookup yields CDR1 SGHRS and CDR2 YFSETQ. The CDR3 totals 14 residues.